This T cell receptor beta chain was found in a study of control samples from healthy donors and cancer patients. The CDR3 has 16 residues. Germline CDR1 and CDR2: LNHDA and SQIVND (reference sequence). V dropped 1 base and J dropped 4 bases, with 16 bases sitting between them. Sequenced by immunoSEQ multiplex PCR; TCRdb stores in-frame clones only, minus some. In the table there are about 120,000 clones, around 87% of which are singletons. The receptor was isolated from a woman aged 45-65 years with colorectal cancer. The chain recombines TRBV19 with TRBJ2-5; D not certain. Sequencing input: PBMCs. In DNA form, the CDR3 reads TGTGCCAGTAGTATAGGGAAAATGTTAAGAGGAGAGACCCAGTACTTC. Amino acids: CASSIGKMLRGETQYF.